The 24 T cell receptor beta chains given below trace back to one sample, sequenced in a study of shared clonotypes between healthy human individuals. Repertoires were generated with immunoSEQ multiplex PCR, while TCRdb's copy carries only in-frame clones and drops some. The top ten clones hold more than 0.1% of a sample with roughly 2 million clones, around 95% of them seen once. The material sequenced was naive CD4+ T cells sorted from blood. The subset was: CD45RA+ positively selected. The receptors come from a man younger than 30 in good health.

In regard to this clone: The junction departs from germline at one end; a sequencing error may be responsible. This chain uses TRBV10-1 with TRBJ2-7; 7 bases are shared with TRBD2. The germline gives CDR1 WNHNN, CDR2 SYGVQD (reference sequence). The CDR3 consists of 13 residues. CDR3 loop: CASSGASGYGQYF. CDR3 sequence (DNA): TGCGCCAGCAGTGGGGCTAGCGGTTACGGGCAGTACTTC.

V is TRBV4-3 and J is TRBJ2-3; the match to TRBD2 covers 14 bases. Germline CDR1 LGHNA, CDR2 YSLEER. After removal of 4 bases from V and 6 bases from J, the junction contained 9 bases not matched to a gene. CDR3 size: 17 residues. This CDR3 reads CASSPRLAGGPSDTQYF. DNA of the CDR3: TGCGCCAGCAGCCCCCGACTAGCGGGAGGGCCTTCCGATACGCAGTATTTT.

The chain carries TRBV2 and TRBJ1-3, with D unresolved. V lost 8 bases and J 8 bases, leaving 7 bases between the germline ends. CDR1 and CDR2 (germline): SNHLY, FYNNEI. CDR3 size: 10 residues. In nucleotides, the CDR3 is TGTGCCAGCGCGGTAGACACCATATATTTT. Amino acids: CASAVDTIYF.

Only one count was recorded for this clone. The rearrangement joins TRBV5-4 to TRBJ2-5; no reliable D call. In germline, CDR1 is SGHNT, CDR2 YYREEE (reference sequence). V was pared by 9 bases and J by 5 bases, with 11 bases between. The CDR3 length is 11 residues. CDR3 sequence: CAIPLSETQYF. In DNA, the CDR3 is TGTGCCATCCCCCTGTCGGAGACCCAGTACTTC.

J is TRBJ2-3 and V is TRBV7-9; a possible D gene is TRBD1 (6 bases). This CDR3 region has 18 residues. Germline assignment: CDR1 SEHNR and CDR2 FQNEAQ (reference sequence). V lost 2 bases and J 2 bases, leaving 20 bases between the germline ends. The CDR3 is CASSLRGIPPTFTDTQYF. The CDR3 DNA sequence: TGTGCCAGCAGCTTAAGGGGGATCCCTCCTACATTCACAGATACGCAGTATTTT.

The table lists this clone with many counts. Other DNA sequences of this sample code for an identical CDR3. This chain links TRBV7-2 with TRBJ1-5; D is ambiguous. The CDR3 runs to 13 residues. Germline assignment: CDR1 SGHTA and CDR2 FQGNSA. V was trimmed by 1 base and J by 5 bases, leaving 6 bases between them. The CDR3 DNA reads as TGTGCCAGCAGCTTAGTTCGGGATCAGCCCCAGCATTTT. Its translation: CASSLVRDQPQHF. The whole variable domain, filled in from reference TRBV7-2 and TRBJ1-5, reads GAGVSQSPSNKVTEKGKDVELRCDPISGHTALYWYRQSLGQGLEFLIYFQGNSAPDKSGLPSDRFSAERTGGSVSTLTIQRTQQEDSAVYLCASSLVRDQPQHFGDGTRLSIL.

A single count supports this clone. The J gene is TRBJ1-3, the V gene TRBV30; D is uncertain. CDR3 length: 16 amino acids. Trimming shortened V by 5 bases and J by 0 bases, and 17 bases separated the two germline ends. Germline V gives CDR1 GTSNPN, CDR2 SVGIG (reference sequence). The CDR3 DNA reads TGTGCCTGGCGATCCCGGGATACGTACTCTGGAAACACCATATATTTT. Protein sequence: CAWRSRDTYSGNTIYF.

A single count supports this clone. The chain joins TRBV6-6 to TRBJ2-2; 7 bases are a match to TRBD1. V lost 2 bases, J lost 6 bases, and 9 bases stayed unmatched. Per germline, CDR1 MNHNY and CDR2 SVGAGI (reference sequence). The CDR3 covers 16 residues. The chain's CDR3 is CASSYPIQGGSGELFF. The CDR3 bases are TGTGCCAGCAGTTACCCTATACAAGGGGGCTCCGGGGAGCTGTTTTTT.

This clone came up once. The chain recombines TRBV6-1 with TRBJ1-2, with a weak D call TRBD1 (5 bases). Germline V CDR1 and CDR2: MNHNS, SASEGT. Trimming removed 7 bases at V and 0 bases at J, with 12 bases between. The CDR3 has 14 residues. CDR3 coding DNA: TGTGCCAGCATGGCAGGGATAACTAACTATGGCTACACCTTC. Translated: CASMAGITNYGYTF.

The J gene is TRBJ1-2, the V gene TRBV20-1; D is possibly TRBD1 (6 bases). V dropped 6 bases and J dropped 6 bases, with 11 bases sitting between them. Germline V gene sequence: CDR1 DFQATT, CDR2 SNEGSKA (reference sequence). The CDR3 is 11 amino acids. The CDR3: CSATRDNGYTF. Here the CDR3 DNA reads TGCAGTGCGACGCGGGACAATGGCTACACCTTC.

The chain has TRBV4-1 and TRBJ1-1, with D unresolved. CDR1 is MGHRA, CDR2 YSYEKL, per germline. The CDR3 loop spans 14 amino acids. Trimming shortened V by 5 bases and J by 1 base, and 11 bases separated the two germline ends. The CDR3 loop is CASSKLGENTEAFF. CDR3 nucleotides: TGCGCCAGCAGCAAACTCGGGGAGAACACTGAAGCTTTCTTT.

V is TRBV6-5 and J is TRBJ2-7; 7 bases fit TRBD1. This CDR3 is 13 amino acids long. The junction had 4 bases not matched to a gene; V was cut back by 6 bases and J by 2 bases. Germline V gene sequence: CDR1 MNHEY, CDR2 SVGAGI. The CDR3 DNA sequence: TGTGCCAGCAGGCTAGGGACAGCCTACGAGCAGTACTTC. Its translation is CASRLGTAYEQYF.

The chain joins TRBV11-3 to TRBJ2-1; 9 bases line up with TRBD2. J gave up 5 bases and V 4 bases, and 6 bases lay outside the gene matches. The germline CDR1 and CDR2 sequences are SGHNT and YENEEA. The CDR3 length is 15 residues. The CDR3 DNA follows: TGTGCCAGCAGCTCTTATGGGACTAGCCACAATGAGCAGTTCTTC. Protein sequence: CASSSYGTSHNEQFF.

CDR3 region: CASAEGASSSYEQYF. In DNA, the CDR3 is TGTGCCAGTGCGGAGGGGGCCAGCAGCTCCTACGAGCAGTACTTC. The chain links TRBV5-4 to TRBJ2-7; tentatively, D is TRBD1 (7 bases). Germline-derived CDR1 and CDR2 are SGHNT and YYREEE (reference sequence). Trimming removed 8 bases from V and 0 bases from J, with 18 bases in between. The CDR3 runs 15 residues.

The chain joins TRBV5-6 to TRBJ2-2, with 8 bases matching TRBD2. This CDR3 is built from 15 residues. Trimming took 5 bases from V and 1 from J; bases not matched to a gene: 4. Per the germline V gene, CDR1 is SGHDT and CDR2 is YYEEEE. The CDR3 nucleotides are TGTGCCAGCAGGCGGGAGGTGGTGAACACCGGGGAGCTGTTTTTT. This codes for CASRREVVNTGELFF.

The chain joins TRBV18 to TRBJ2-1; 10 nucleotides match TRBD2. The CDR3 runs to 15 residues. The ends lost 8 bases at V and 6 bases at J; junction bases unmatched: 10. The germline gives CDR1 KGHSH, CDR2 LQKENI. The CDR3 here is CASHGQRGGLNEQFF. The CDR3 nucleotides are TGTGCCAGCCACGGCCAGCGGGGGGGCCTCAATGAGCAGTTCTTC.

This clone was counted once. V gene TRBV10-3 combines with J gene TRBJ2-1; the match to TRBD2 covers 12 bases. CDR3 length: 15 residues. CDR1 ENHRY and CDR2 SYGVKD come from the germline V gene. Unmatched junction bases numbered 6, after V lost 7 bases and J lost 5 bases. This chain's CDR3 is CAINNGLAGNNEQFF. The CDR3 DNA is TGTGCCATCAATAACGGACTAGCGGGAAACAATGAGCAGTTCTTC.

On this clone itself: Other nucleotide sequences from this sample produce the same CDR3. The gene calls are TRBV9 and TRBJ2-7; 7 nucleotides line up with TRBD2. V gave up 2 bases and J gave up 1 base; unmatched junction bases: 3. The CDR3 has 14 residues. CDR1 and CDR2 from the germline V gene are SGDLS and YYNGEE. The CDR3 here is CASSVGSGSYEQYF. CDR3 sequence (DNA): TGTGCCAGCAGCGTGGGTAGCGGGTCCTACGAGCAGTACTTC.

As for this clone: A far more abundant clone sits one base away, making this likely a read error. The same CDR3 also results from other DNA sequences found in this sample. The chain has TRBV11-2 and TRBJ2-3, with D unclear. CDR3 size: 13 residues. Germline V gives CDR1 SGHAT, CDR2 FQNNGV. Trimming cost V 2 bases and J 1 base, with 4 bases left between them. This CDR3 reads CASSLPGTDTQYF. The CDR3 DNA is TGTGCCAGCAGCTTACCGGGCACAGATACGCAGTATTTT.

V and J are TRBV2 and TRBJ2-5, with D possibly being TRBD1 (6 bases). Trimming stripped 6 bases from V and 6 bases from J, with 14 bases between. The germline gives CDR1 SNHLY, CDR2 FYNNEI. There are 13 residues in the CDR3. The DNA for the CDR3 is TGTGCCAGCAGACTTAGACAGGTTCAGACCCAGTACTTC. This translates into CASRLRQVQTQYF. The whole variable domain, filled in from reference TRBV2 and TRBJ2-5, reads EPEVTQTPSHQVTQMGQEVILRCVPISNHLYFYWYRQILGQKVEFLVSFYNNEISEKSEIFDDQFSVERPDGSNFTLKIRSTKLEDSAMYFCASRLRQVQTQYFGPGTRLLVL.

This sequence joins TRBV7-2 and TRBJ2-7; D may be TRBD1 or TRBD2 (5 bases each). Germline CDR1 reads SGHTA; CDR2 reads FQGNSA. The V end was cut by 1 base, the J end by 2 bases, with 12 bases between. The CDR3 runs 15 residues. The CDR3 DNA sequence: TGTGCCAGCAGCTTAGTCGACGGGACCGCCTACGAGCAGTACTTC. This sequence encodes CASSLVDGTAYEQYF. The full variable domain, its missing parts supplied by reference TRBV7-2 and TRBJ2-7, is GAGVSQSPSNKVTEKGKDVELRCDPISGHTALYWYRQSLGQGLEFLIYFQGNSAPDKSGLPSDRFSAERTGGSVSTLTIQRTQQEDSAVYLCASSLVDGTAYEQYFGPGTRLTVT.

This chain connects TRBV5-4 to TRBJ2-7; 9 bases are shared with TRBD1. The CDR3 covers 15 residues. Germline assignment: CDR1 SGHNT and CDR2 YYREEE (reference sequence). The V and J ends lost 5 bases and 2 bases, in that order; junction bases with no gene match: 8. The CDR3 protein is CASSPTGTGTYEQYF. CDR3 DNA: TGTGCCAGCAGTCCTACCGGGACAGGGACCTACGAGCAGTACTTC. The complete variable domain, with remaining parts taken from reference TRBV5-4 and TRBJ2-7, reads ETGVTQSPTHLIKTRGQQVTLRCSSQSGHNTVSWYQQALGQGPQFIFQYYREEENGRGNFPPRFSGLQFPNYSSELNVNALELDDSALYLCASSPTGTGTYEQYFGPGTRLTVT.

CDR3 in DNA: TGTGCCAGCAGCACTGGGACTCAAAGGACCCCATACGAGCAGTACTTC. This gives the protein CASSTGTQRTPYEQYF. V and J are TRBV7-2 and TRBJ2-7, with TRBD2 as a possible D gene (6 bases). This CDR3 is 16 amino acids long. Germline loops: CDR1 SGHTA, CDR2 FQGNSA. The V gene lost 5 bases and the J gene lost 4 bases, with 21 bases spanning the gap.

The gene calls are TRBV27 and TRBJ2-7; TRBD2 might be the D (5 bases). The V gene lost 6 bases and the J gene lost 4 bases, with 19 bases spanning the gap. This CDR3 is built from 15 residues. Germline V CDR1 and CDR2: MNHEY, SMNVEV (reference sequence). The CDR3 DNA follows: TGTGCCAGCAGGGGCCCGGATGCAACTAGTTACGAGCAGTACTTC. It codes for CASRGPDATSYEQYF.